The entry below describes one T cell receptor (beta chain). The antigen remains unidentified. The data were taken from a study of shared clonotypes between healthy human individuals. Study details: Per donor, three plates held CD4 naive cells, three held CD4 memory, two held CD8 naive and one held CD8 memory. Study conclusions and caveats: Sampling covered blood only; tissue repertoires likely differ. Naive subsets generally exceeded memory subsets in estimated richness.

V shed 4 bases, J shed 3 bases, and the junction held 5 bases outside the gene matches. Germline CDR1 and CDR2: SGHRS and YFSETQ. The CDR3 totals 15 residues. Here immunoSEQ multiplex PCR was the method, and the copy in TCRdb shows in-frame clones only, minus some. Altogether some 550,000 clones are present, 97% being singletons, with the ten largest covering around 0.057%. The specimen sequenced was naive CD4+ T cells sorted from blood. As for subset: CD45RA+ positively selected. The source of this sequence is a young woman in good health. This chain uses TRBV5-1 with TRBJ1-5, with 9 bases aligning to TRBD1. The DNA for the CDR3 is TGCGCCAGCAGCGGGGGGACAGGGTCCAATCAGCCCCAGCATTTT. It encodes CASSGGTGSNQPQHF.